The T cell receptor beta chain described here comes from a study of blood T cell repertoires in COVID-19. The CDR3 is made up of 15 amino acids. Unmatched junction bases numbered 5, after V lost 0 bases and J lost 6 bases. Germline V gene data show CDR1 as SGHTA and CDR2 as FQGNSA. Sequencing was performed with immunoSEQ multiplex PCR; in TCRdb, only in-frame clones are kept and a portion is missing. The table includes 75,000 to 80,000 clones, over 75% detected once. Sample: peripheral blood. J is TRBJ2-3 and V is TRBV7-2, with 8 bases aligning to TRBD2. This clonotype was obtained from a human donor in a cohort sampled during active COVID-19. This CDR3 reads CASSLAAQRGDTQYF. DNA for the CDR3: TGTGCCAGCAGCTTAGCGGCCCAGCGGGGGGATACGCAGTATTTT.